The 18 T cell receptor beta chains in this list originate from one sample, sequenced in a study of radiotherapy plus CTLA-4 blockade in lung cancer. Profiled with immunoSEQ multiplex PCR; TCRdb holds only in-frame clones, not every one. The table lists 62,000 or so clones, 79% of them singletons, with roughly 10% in the top ten. This specimen was peripheral blood, taken from a patient treated with radiotherapy plus ipilimumab. The receptors were gathered from a human donor with non-small cell lung cancer who had a complete response to radiotherapy plus ipilimumab.

This clone was counted once. The chain has TRBV19 and TRBJ1-2; tentative D call: TRBD1 (5 bases). Trimming took 3 bases from V and 6 from J, leaving 11 bases between them. CDR3 length: 13 residues. Germline V lookup: CDR1 LNHDA, CDR2 SQIVND (reference sequence). Here the CDR3 reads CASSMDTEDGYTF. Written as DNA, the CDR3 is TGTGCCAGTAGTATGGACACGGAGGATGGCTACACCTTC.

J is TRBJ1-3 and V is TRBV30; D unresolved. CDR3 size: 11 residues. The V gene lost 1 base and the J gene lost 9 bases, with 7 bases spanning the gap. CDR1 is GTSNPN and CDR2 is SVGIG in the germline V gene (reference sequence). The CDR3 DNA reads as TGTGCCTGGAGTGGAGGGCGCACCATATATTTT. This encodes CAWSGGRTIYF.

J is TRBJ2-3 and V is TRBV28; 7 bases are a match to TRBD2. Germline V gene data show CDR1 as MDHEN and CDR2 as SYDVKM. The CDR3 loop spans 16 amino acids. Losses at the gene ends were 5 bases for V and 1 base for J; bases not matched to a gene: 9. The CDR3 DNA sequence: TGTGCCAGCAGTCCGGGGGGAAAGCCCGGCACAGATACGCAGTATTTT. Its translation: CASSPGGKPGTDTQYF. The full variable domain, in which reference TRBV28 and TRBJ2-3 provide the parts outside the CDR3, is DVKVTQSSRYLVKRTGEKVFLECVQDMDHENMFWYRQDPGLGLRLIYFSYDVKMKEKGDIPEGYSVSREKKERFSLILESASTNQTSMYLCASSPGGKPGTDTQYFGPGTRLTVL.

This clone is classed as medium-sized (0.01 to 0.1%). The rearrangement uses TRBV7-2 and TRBJ2-1, with a tentative D call TRBD2 (5 bases). The CDR3 sequence is 12 residues long. V lost 5 bases and J lost 12, with 14 bases in between. The germline V gene encodes CDR1 SGHTA and CDR2 FQGNSA. DNA for the CDR3: TGTGCCAGCAGCACTAGGTTAACGGCGCAGTTCTTC. It encodes CASSTRLTAQFF.

The V gene is TRBV5-8, the J gene TRBJ1-2; TRBD1 might be the D (5 bases). The V and J ends lost 4 bases and 3 bases respectively, with 31 bases between them. The CDR3 is 20 amino acids. CDR1 SGHTS and CDR2 YDEGEE come from the germline V gene. The CDR3 nucleotides are TGTGCCAGCAGCGGGGCTCCACCGACACCGCGGCACCCGTTACACTATGGCTACACCTTC. This codes for CASSGAPPTPRHPLHYGYTF.

The genes are TRBV6-5 and TRBJ2-1; unclear D gene. CDR1 and CDR2 (germline): MNHEY, SVGAGI. The CDR3 is 13 residues long. V lost 6 bases to trimming and J lost 8 bases, with 14 bases between them. In DNA, the CDR3 is TGTGCCAGCAGCCGCGACAAGGTCTATGAGCAGTTCTTC. This gives the protein CASSRDKVYEQFF.

The V call is TRBV7-9, the J call TRBJ1-2; D is unresolved. The length of the CDR3 is 15 residues. Trimming removed 5 bases from V and 4 bases from J, with 17 bases in between. Germline V CDR1 and CDR2: SEHNR, FQNEAQ (reference sequence). CDR3 sequence (DNA): TGTGCCAGCAGCATTGAGGGAGGGCTCGGCTATGGCTACACCTTC. Translating it yields CASSIEGGLGYGYTF.

V is TRBV5-6 and J is TRBJ2-7; D possibly corresponds to TRBD2 (6 bases). The CDR3 sequence is 14 residues long. V was clipped by 0 bases and J by 3 bases, with 10 bases between them. Germline V gene sequence: CDR1 SGHDT, CDR2 YYEEEE. The CDR3 region has the DNA TGTGCCAGCAGCTTGGGTGGTAGCGGCTACGAGCAGTACGTC. Its translation: CASSLGGSGYEQYV.

The sample holds one count of this clone. The rearrangement uses TRBV5-4 and TRBJ1-2; the D is unclear. Trimming took off 6 bases at V and 4 bases at J, with 13 bases between the two ends. This CDR3 comprises 13 residues. Germline lookup yields CDR1 SGHNT and CDR2 YYREEE (reference sequence). In DNA, the CDR3 is TGTGCCAGCACCCCTACAGCCACCTATGGCTACACCTTC. Amino acid sequence: CASTPTATYGYTF.

This clone was seen only once. The rearrangement uses TRBV19 and TRBJ1-1; D is uncertain. V was trimmed by 9 bases and J by 7 bases, leaving 18 bases between them. CDR3 length: 13 amino acids. Germline-derived CDR1 and CDR2 are LNHDA and SQIVND (reference sequence). CDR3 region: CASVRLGRVEAFF. DNA of the CDR3: TGTGCCAGCGTTAGACTGGGCCGAGTTGAAGCTTTCTTT.

The V and J genes are TRBV11-2 and TRBJ1-3, with 8 bases lining up with TRBD1. V shed 3 bases, J shed 5 bases, and the junction held 12 bases outside the gene matches. CDR3 length equals 17 residues. CDR1 is SGHAT, CDR2 FQNNGV, per germline. This chain's CDR3 is CASSLGPNQGARNTIYF. CDR3 nucleotides: TGTGCCAGCAGCTTGGGCCCAAATCAGGGGGCCAGAAACACCATATATTTT.

This clone was observed once. The chain is built from TRBV9 and TRBJ2-7; 7 bases line up with TRBD1. Germline V CDR1 and CDR2: SGDLS, YYNGEE. V lost 3 bases and J lost 5; bases outside the gene matches: 14. CDR3 length equals 16 residues. CDR3 in DNA: TGTGCCAGCAGCGCCAGGACCGGGACAGTGACCCACGAGCAGTACTTC. It encodes CASSARTGTVTHEQYF.

As for this clone: At one of its ends the junction is not consistent with the germline gene, which may arise from a read error. The genes are TRBV2 and TRBJ2-2, with TRBD1 matching over 8 bases. This CDR3 region has 18 residues. Germline-derived CDR1 and CDR2 are SNHLY and FYNNEI. CDR3 sequence: CVSTPGGFGNLNTGELFF. In nucleotides, the CDR3 is TGTGTCAGCACACCAGGGGGCTTCGGGAACCTGAACACCGGGGAGCTGTTTTTT.

The chain uses TRBV29-1 and TRBJ2-1, with TRBD2 matching over 9 bases. CDR1 and CDR2 from the germline V gene are SQVTM and ANQGSEA. The J segment lost 5 bases and the V segment lost 7 bases, leaving 9 bases of the junction unmatched. The CDR3 spans 14 residues. The CDR3 protein is CSDHSGGLHNEQFF. The CDR3 DNA reads as TGCAGCGACCATAGCGGGGGACTTCACAATGAGCAGTTCTTC.

In its sample, this clone was seen a few times. The same CDR3 can be traced to other DNA sequences in this sample. The V and J genes are TRBV18 and TRBJ2-1, with no clear D. The CDR3 contains 13 residues. Germline V gene data show CDR1 as KGHSH and CDR2 as LQKENI. Trimming removed 2 bases from V and 5 bases from J, with 7 bases in between. The CDR3 loop is CASSPGRDNEQFF. The CDR3 coding sequence is TGTGCCAGCTCACCAGGAAGAGACAATGAGCAGTTCTTC.

A few counts support this clone. This chain joins TRBV6-5 and TRBJ2-7; maybe TRBD1 (5 bases). The CDR3 has 13 amino acids. Trimming took 2 bases from V and 6 from J, leaving 11 bases between them. CDR1 is MNHEY, CDR2 SVGAGI, per germline. DNA of the CDR3: TGTGCCAGCAGTTACACCAGGGTAGGCGAGCAGTACGTC. Residues: CASSYTRVGEQYV.

The genes are TRBV18 and TRBJ1-2; maybe TRBD1 (6 bases). The CDR3 runs to 14 residues. The germline V gene encodes CDR1 KGHSH and CDR2 LQKENI. V was shortened by 6 bases and J by 1 base, with 12 bases between the two germline ends. CDR3 DNA sequence: TGTGCCAGCTCCCGGGACACCCGTAACTATGGCTACACCTTC. This gives the protein CASSRDTRNYGYTF.

The chain has TRBV11-2 and TRBJ1-2; D is perhaps TRBD1 (5 bases). Trimming stripped 3 bases from V and 6 bases from J, with 17 bases between. The length of the CDR3 is 15 residues. Germline V gene data show CDR1 as SGHAT and CDR2 as FQNNGV. CDR3: CASSFSLTRGDGYTF. The CDR3 nucleotides read TGTGCCAGCAGCTTTTCCTTAACACGGGGGGATGGCTACACCTTC.